The 2 T cell receptor beta chains listed next were all sequenced from one sample in a study of post-analysis software for immune sequencing data (dated by TCRdb to the mid-2010s). The research as a whole found: Roughly 5 TRBV segments, including TRBV5-6, TRBV5-1 and TRBV20-1, were significantly more frequent in patients than controls.

The protocol used for the library was PCR. The sequencer was an Illumina HiSeq 2500. Unique molecular identifiers were incorporated into TCR beta cDNA libraries to reduce PCR and sequencing biases. Using fastp at Q25 and MiXCR, TCRdb reprocessed the public reads and kept productive beta chains. Under each unique CDR3 protein, matching rows form one entry showing the most common genes and DNA. The table for this sample lists about 820,000 distinct CDR3 sequences; roughly 50% of them were counted only once. Of the sample, about 4.8% is held by the ten largest clones. Antigens of these TCRs are unknown. The material sequenced was blood. Receptors originate from a girl under 18 with multiple sclerosis.

V is TRBV7-3 and J is TRBJ1-1; TRBD1 matches 7 bases. This CDR3 contains 13 residues. J was trimmed by 4 bases and V by 5 bases; bases with no gene match: 4. CDR1 is SGHTA and CDR2 is FQGTGA in the germline V gene. CDR3 DNA: TGTGCCAGCAGCACCCACAGGGGCACTGAAGCTTTCTTT. Translated: CASSTHRGTEAFF.

This clonotype was found a few times. This chain uses TRBV6-2 or TRBV6-3 with TRBJ2-5, with TRBD1 matching 7 bases. Germline lookup yields CDR1 MNHEY and CDR2 SVGEGT. The junction had 17 bases not matched to a gene; V was cut back by 2 bases and J by 2 bases. The CDR3 contains 19 residues. CDR3 nucleotides: TGTGCCAGCAGTTACCCAGAATGGGACAGCCCTAAAGGTCAAGAGACCCAGTACTTC. Translated: CASSYPEWDSPKGQETQYF.